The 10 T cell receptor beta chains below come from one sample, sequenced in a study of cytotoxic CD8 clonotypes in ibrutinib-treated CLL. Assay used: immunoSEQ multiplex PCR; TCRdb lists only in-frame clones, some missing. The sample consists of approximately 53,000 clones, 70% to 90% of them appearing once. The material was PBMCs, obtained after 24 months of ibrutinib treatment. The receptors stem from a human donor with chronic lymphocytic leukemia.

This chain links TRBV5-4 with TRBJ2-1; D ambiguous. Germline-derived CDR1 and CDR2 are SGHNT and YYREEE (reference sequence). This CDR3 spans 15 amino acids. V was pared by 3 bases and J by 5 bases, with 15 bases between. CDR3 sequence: CASSSKTDANNEQFF. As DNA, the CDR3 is TGTGCCAGCAGCTCGAAGACGGATGCCAACAATGAGCAGTTCTTC.

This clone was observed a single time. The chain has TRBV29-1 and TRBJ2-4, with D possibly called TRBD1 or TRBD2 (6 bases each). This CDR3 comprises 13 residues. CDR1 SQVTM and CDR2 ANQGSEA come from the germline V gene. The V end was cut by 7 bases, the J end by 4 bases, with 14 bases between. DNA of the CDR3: TGCAGCGGGGGGGAGGACAGAAAAAACATTCAGTACTTC. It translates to CSGGEDRKNIQYF.

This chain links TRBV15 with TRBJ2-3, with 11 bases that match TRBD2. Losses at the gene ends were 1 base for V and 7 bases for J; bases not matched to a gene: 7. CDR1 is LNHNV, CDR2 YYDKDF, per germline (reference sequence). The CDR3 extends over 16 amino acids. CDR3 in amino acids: CATSRGELAGAYTQYF. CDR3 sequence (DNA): TGTGCCACCAGCAGAGGTGAACTAGCGGGAGCATATACGCAGTATTTT.

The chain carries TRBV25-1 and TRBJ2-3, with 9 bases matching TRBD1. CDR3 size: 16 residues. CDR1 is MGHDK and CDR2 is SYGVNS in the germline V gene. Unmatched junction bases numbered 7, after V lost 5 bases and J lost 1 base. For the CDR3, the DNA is TGTGCCAGCAGTCTGGAGGGACAGGGCCGCACAGATACGCAGTATTTT. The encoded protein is CASSLEGQGRTDTQYF.

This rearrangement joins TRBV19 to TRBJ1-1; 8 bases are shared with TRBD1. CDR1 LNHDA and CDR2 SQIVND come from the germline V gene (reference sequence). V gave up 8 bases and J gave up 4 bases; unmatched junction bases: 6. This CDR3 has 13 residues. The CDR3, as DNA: TGTGCCAGTCTTAAACAGGGGGTCACTGAAGCTTTCTTT. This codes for CASLKQGVTEAFF.

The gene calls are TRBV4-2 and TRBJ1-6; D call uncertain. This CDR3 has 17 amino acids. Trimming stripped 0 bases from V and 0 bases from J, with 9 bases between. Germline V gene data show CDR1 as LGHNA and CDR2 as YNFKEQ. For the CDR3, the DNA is TGTGCCAGCAGCCAAGAAAGCATGAGCTCCTATAATTCACCCCTCCACTTT. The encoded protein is CASSQESMSSYNSPLHF.

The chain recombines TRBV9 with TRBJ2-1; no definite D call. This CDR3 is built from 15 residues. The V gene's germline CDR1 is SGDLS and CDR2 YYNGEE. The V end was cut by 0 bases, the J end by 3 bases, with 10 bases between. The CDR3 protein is CASSVEVYHYNEQFF. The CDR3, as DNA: TGTGCCAGCAGCGTAGAGGTGTATCACTACAATGAGCAGTTCTTC.

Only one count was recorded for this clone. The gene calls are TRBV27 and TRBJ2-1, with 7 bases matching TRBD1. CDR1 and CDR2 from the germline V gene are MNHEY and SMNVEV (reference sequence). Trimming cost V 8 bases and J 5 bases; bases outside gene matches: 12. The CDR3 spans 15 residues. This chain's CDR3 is CASGPRQGPNNEQFF. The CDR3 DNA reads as TGTGCCAGCGGCCCAAGACAGGGTCCTAACAATGAGCAGTTCTTC.

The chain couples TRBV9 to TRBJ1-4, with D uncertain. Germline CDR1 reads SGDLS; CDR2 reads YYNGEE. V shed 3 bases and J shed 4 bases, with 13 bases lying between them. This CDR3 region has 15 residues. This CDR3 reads CASSAVTGLNEKLFF. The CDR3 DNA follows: TGTGCCAGCAGCGCAGTGACGGGCCTTAATGAAAAACTGTTTTTT.

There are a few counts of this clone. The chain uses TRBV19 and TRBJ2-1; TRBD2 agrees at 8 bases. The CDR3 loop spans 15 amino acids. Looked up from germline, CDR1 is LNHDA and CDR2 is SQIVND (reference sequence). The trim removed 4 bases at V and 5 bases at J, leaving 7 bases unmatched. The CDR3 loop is CASSTGAGAHNEQFF. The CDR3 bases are TGTGCCAGTAGTACCGGAGCGGGAGCCCACAATGAGCAGTTCTTC.